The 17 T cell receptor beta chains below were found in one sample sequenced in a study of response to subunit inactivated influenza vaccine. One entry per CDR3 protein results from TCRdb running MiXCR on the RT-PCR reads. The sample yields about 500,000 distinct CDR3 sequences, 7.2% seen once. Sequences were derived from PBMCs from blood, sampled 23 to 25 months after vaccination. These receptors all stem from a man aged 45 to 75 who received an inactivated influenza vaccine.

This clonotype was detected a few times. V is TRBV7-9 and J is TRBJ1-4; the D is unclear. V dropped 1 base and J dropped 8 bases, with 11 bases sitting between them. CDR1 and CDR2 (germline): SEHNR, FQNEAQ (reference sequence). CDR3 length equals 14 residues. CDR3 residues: CASSLGVAGEKLFF. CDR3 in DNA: TGTGCCAGCAGCTTAGGAGTAGCGGGGGAAAAACTGTTTTTT.

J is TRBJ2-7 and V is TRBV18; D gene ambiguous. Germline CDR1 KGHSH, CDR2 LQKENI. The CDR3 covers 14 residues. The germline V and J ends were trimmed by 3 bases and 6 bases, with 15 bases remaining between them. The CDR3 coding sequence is TGTGCCAGCTCACCTTCCACAACTCTGCGCGAGCAGTACTTC. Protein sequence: CASSPSTTLREQYF.

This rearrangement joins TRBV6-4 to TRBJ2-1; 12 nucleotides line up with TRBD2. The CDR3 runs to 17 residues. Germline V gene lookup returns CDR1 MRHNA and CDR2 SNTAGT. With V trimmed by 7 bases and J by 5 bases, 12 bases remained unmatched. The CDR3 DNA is TGTGCCAGCACCGGACTAGCGGGAACCTTTCCTCACAATGAGCAGTTCTTC. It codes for CASTGLAGTFPHNEQFF.

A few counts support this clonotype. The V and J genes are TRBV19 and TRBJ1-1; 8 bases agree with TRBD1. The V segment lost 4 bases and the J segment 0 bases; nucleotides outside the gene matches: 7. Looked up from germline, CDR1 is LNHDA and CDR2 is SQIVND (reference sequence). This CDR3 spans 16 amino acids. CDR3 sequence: CASSTPTGAMNTEAFF. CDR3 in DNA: TGTGCCAGTAGTACCCCGACAGGGGCCATGAACACTGAAGCTTTCTTT.

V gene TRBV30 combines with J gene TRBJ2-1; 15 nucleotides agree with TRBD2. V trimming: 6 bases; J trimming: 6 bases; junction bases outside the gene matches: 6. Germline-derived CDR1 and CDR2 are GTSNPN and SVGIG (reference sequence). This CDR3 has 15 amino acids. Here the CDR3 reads CACTGTSGRPNEQFF. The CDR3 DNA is TGTGCCTGCACCGGGACTAGCGGGAGGCCCAATGAGCAGTTCTTC.

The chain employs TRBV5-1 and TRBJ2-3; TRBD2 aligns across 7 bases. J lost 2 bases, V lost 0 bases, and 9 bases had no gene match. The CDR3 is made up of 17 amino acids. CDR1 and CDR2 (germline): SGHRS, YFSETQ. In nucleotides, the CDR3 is TGCGCCAGCAGCTTGGCCGTGTCTAGCGGTATCACAGATACGCAGTATTTT. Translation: CASSLAVSSGITDTQYF.

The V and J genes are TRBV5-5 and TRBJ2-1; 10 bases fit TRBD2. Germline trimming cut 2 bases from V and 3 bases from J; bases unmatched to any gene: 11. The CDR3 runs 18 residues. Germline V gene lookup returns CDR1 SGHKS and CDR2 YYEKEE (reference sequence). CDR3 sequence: CASSFGSGRHMDYNEQFF. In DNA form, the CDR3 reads TGTGCCAGCAGCTTCGGTAGCGGGAGGCACATGGACTACAATGAGCAGTTCTTC.

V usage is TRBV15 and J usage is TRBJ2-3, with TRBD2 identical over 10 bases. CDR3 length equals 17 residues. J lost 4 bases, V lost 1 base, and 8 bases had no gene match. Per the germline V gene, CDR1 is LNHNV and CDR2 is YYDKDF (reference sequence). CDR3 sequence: CATSRVDSGRRPDTQYF. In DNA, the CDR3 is TGTGCCACCAGCAGAGTGGATAGCGGGAGGAGGCCAGATACGCAGTATTTT.

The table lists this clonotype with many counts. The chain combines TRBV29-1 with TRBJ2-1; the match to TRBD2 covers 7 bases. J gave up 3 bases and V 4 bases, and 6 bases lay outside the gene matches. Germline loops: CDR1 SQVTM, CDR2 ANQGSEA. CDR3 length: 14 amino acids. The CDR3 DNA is TGCAGCGTTGGGGGGAGGGCCATCTACAATGAGCAGTTCTTC. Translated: CSVGGRAIYNEQFF.

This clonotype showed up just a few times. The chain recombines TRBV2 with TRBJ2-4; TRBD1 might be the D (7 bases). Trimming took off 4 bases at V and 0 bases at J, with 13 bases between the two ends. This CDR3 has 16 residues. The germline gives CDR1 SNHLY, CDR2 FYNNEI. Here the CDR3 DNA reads TGTGCCAGCAGTGGGGGGGACAGCCTAGCCAAAAACATTCAGTACTTC. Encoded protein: CASSGGDSLAKNIQYF. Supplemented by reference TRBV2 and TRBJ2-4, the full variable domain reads EPEVTQTPSHQVTQMGQEVILRCVPISNHLYFYWYRQILGQKVEFLVSFYNNEISEKSEIFDDQFSVERPDGSNFTLKIRSTKLEDSAMYFCASSGGDSLAKNIQYFGAGTRLSVL.

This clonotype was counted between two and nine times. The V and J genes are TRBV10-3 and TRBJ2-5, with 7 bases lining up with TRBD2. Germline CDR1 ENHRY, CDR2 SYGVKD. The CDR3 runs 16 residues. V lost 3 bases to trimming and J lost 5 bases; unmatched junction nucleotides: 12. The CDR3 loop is CAISEPERGTRETQYF. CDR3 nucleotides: TGTGCCATCAGTGAACCCGAGCGGGGAACAAGGGAGACCCAGTACTTC.

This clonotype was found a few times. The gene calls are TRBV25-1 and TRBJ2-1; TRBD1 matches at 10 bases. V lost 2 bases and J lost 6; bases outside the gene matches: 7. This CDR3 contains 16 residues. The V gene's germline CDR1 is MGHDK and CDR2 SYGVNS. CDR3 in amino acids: CASSEVGQGVFNEQFF. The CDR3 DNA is TGTGCCAGCAGTGAAGTTGGACAGGGGGTCTTCAATGAGCAGTTCTTC.

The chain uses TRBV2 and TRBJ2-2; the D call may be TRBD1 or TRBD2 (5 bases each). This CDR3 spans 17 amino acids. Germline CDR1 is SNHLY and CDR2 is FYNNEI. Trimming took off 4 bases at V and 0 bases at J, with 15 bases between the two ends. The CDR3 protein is CASSGEWGRANTGELFF. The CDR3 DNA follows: TGTGCCAGCAGTGGAGAATGGGGACGAGCGAACACCGGGGAGCTGTTTTTT.

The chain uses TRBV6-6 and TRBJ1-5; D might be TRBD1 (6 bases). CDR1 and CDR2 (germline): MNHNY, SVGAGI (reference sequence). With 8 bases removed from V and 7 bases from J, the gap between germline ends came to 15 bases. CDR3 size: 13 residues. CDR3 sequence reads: CASSQQGHQPQHF. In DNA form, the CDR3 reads TGTGCCAGCTCACAACAGGGTCACCAGCCCCAGCATTTT.

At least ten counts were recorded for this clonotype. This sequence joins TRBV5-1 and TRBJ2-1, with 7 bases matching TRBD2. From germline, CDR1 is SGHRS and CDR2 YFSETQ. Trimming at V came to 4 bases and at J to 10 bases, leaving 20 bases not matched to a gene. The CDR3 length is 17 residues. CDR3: CASSALGRGSSISEQFF. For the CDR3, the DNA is TGCGCCAGCAGCGCTCTGGGCCGCGGGAGTTCGATTTCCGAGCAGTTCTTC.

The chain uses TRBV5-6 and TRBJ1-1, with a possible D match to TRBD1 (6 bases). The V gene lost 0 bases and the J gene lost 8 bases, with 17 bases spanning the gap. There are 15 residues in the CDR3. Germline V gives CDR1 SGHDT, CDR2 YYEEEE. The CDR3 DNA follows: TGTGCCAGCAGCTTGGCCTGGGGGCCGATAGGAGAAGCTTTCTTT. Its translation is CASSLAWGPIGEAFF.

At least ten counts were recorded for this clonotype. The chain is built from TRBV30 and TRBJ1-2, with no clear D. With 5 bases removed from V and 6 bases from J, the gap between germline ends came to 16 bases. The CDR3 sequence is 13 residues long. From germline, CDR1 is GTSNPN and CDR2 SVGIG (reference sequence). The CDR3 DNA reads TGTGCCTGGGCCGCCGGGCCCCACAATGGCTACACCTTC. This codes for CAWAAGPHNGYTF.